These 21 T cell receptor beta chains originate from one sample sequenced in a study of shared clonotypes between healthy human individuals. Here immunoSEQ multiplex PCR was the method, and the copy in TCRdb shows in-frame clones only, minus some. This table has millions of clones, around nine tenths appearing once. The sequenced material came from naive CD4+ T cells sorted from blood. Specified subset: CD45RA+ positively selected. These receptors originate from a young man in good health.

Details on this clone: Other nucleotide sequences in the sample specify the same CDR3. CDR3 protein: CASSLTGANYGYTF. DNA of the CDR3: TGTGCCAGCAGCTTAACCGGGGCTAACTATGGCTACACCTTC. The chain combines TRBV7-2 with TRBJ1-2; no clear D gene. The V end was cut by 2 bases, the J end by 0 bases, with 7 bases between. The CDR3 runs to 14 residues. The germline V gene encodes CDR1 SGHTA and CDR2 FQGNSA. The variable domain in full, completed from reference TRBV7-2 and TRBJ1-2, reads GAGVSQSPSNKVTEKGKDVELRCDPISGHTALYWYRQSLGQGLEFLIYFQGNSAPDKSGLPSDRFSAERTGGSVSTLTIQRTQQEDSAVYLCASSLTGANYGYTFGSGTRLTVV.

The chain links TRBV29-1 to TRBJ1-2; D is unclear. The CDR3 sequence is 14 residues long. Germline CDR1 SQVTM, CDR2 ANQGSEA. V dropped 5 bases and J dropped 4 bases, with 17 bases sitting between them. The CDR3, as DNA: TGCAGCGTTTTGCGAGGAGGAGTCGGCTATGGCTACACCTTC. Encoded protein: CSVLRGGVGYGYTF. Complete variable domain (other parts from reference TRBV29-1 and TRBJ1-2): SAVISQKPSRDICQRGTSLTIQCQVDSQVTMMFWYRQQPGQSLTLIATANQGSEATYESGFVIDKFPISRPNLTFSTLTVSNMSPEDSSIYLCSVLRGGVGYGYTFGSGTRLTVV.

J is TRBJ1-3 and V is TRBV4-3, with 11 bases aligning to TRBD1. V lost 1 base, J lost 8 bases, and 4 bases stayed unmatched. This CDR3 comprises 15 residues. The germline V gene encodes CDR1 LGHNA and CDR2 YSLEER. The CDR3 DNA follows: TGCGCCAGCAGCCAAGGGGACAGGGGGGCGGACACCATATATTTT. Translated: CASSQGDRGADTIYF.

As to this clone: The same CDR3 is also encoded by other DNA sequences in this sample. The rearrangement joins TRBV28 to TRBJ1-6; a weak D match, TRBD1 (5 bases). Germline V gives CDR1 MDHEN, CDR2 SYDVKM. The CDR3 is 17 amino acids. Trimming cost V 9 bases and J 1 base, with 19 bases left between them. The CDR3 DNA reads as TGTGCCAGTAGCTCATTTGGGGGAAAGTCCTATAATTCACCCCTCCACTTT. It yields the protein CASSSFGGKSYNSPLHF.

The V call is TRBV15, the J call TRBJ2-7, with unresolved D. The CDR3 is made up of 13 amino acids. V dropped 1 base and J dropped 2 bases, with 6 bases sitting between them. From germline, CDR1 is LNHNV and CDR2 YYDKDF (reference sequence). The CDR3 region is CATSRGDPYEQYF. The CDR3 nucleotides are TGTGCCACCAGCAGAGGGGATCCCTACGAGCAGTACTTC.

The rearrangement links TRBV21-1 to TRBJ1-4. TRBV21-1 is annotated as a pseudogene. The CDR3 is 18 amino acids. The DNA of the CDR3 is TGTGCCAGCTTACCAAGGGAAGGGAGCAGTTTCCGAAATGAAAAACTGTTTTTT. This sequence encodes CASLPREGSSFRNEKLFF.

The chain is built from TRBV28 and TRBJ1-1; 8 bases map to TRBD1. CDR3 size: 12 residues. Germline-derived CDR1 and CDR2 are MDHEN and SYDVKM. The J segment lost 5 bases and the V segment lost 6 bases, leaving 2 bases of the junction unmatched. The CDR3 DNA reads TGTGCCAGCAGATACAGGGGGACTGAAGCTTTCTTT. Translation: CASRYRGTEAFF.

This chain uses TRBV28 with TRBJ2-6; D ambiguous. Trimming removed 8 bases at V and 4 bases at J, with 9 bases between. The length of the CDR3 is 13 residues. Looked up from germline, CDR1 is MDHEN and CDR2 is SYDVKM. In nucleotides, the CDR3 is TGTGCCAGCTTACAAAGAGGGGCCAACGTCCTGACTTTC. Residues: CASLQRGANVLTF.

J is TRBJ2-5 and V is TRBV7-9; 10 bases agree with TRBD1. The DNA end lines up better with TRBJ2-7; the J call may be wrong. The germline V gene has CDR1 SEHNR and CDR2 FQNEAQ (reference sequence). The CDR3 is made up of 14 amino acids. The CDR3 sequence: CASSFLGQGYEQYF. CDR3 DNA: TGTGCCAGCAGCTTTCTGGGACAGGGGTACGAGCAGTACTTC.

The chain employs TRBV19 and TRBJ2-1; D is uncertain. The CDR3 sequence is 16 residues long. The germline CDR1 and CDR2 sequences are LNHDA and SQIVND (reference sequence). Trimming took off 4 bases at V and 2 bases at J, with 15 bases between the two ends. CDR3 sequence: CASSTPTGIPYNEQFF. CDR3 sequence (DNA): TGTGCCAGTAGTACGCCGACTGGAATCCCCTACAATGAGCAGTTCTTC.

The V gene is TRBV10-2, the J gene TRBJ2-3; D not certain. The V and J ends lost 7 bases and 2 bases respectively, with 16 bases between them. The germline gives CDR1 WSHSY, CDR2 SAAADI. The CDR3 has 15 amino acids. CDR3 in amino acids: CASTWTLINTDTQYF. In DNA, the CDR3 is TGCGCCAGCACCTGGACGCTTATTAACACAGATACGCAGTATTTT.

The rearrangement uses TRBV9 and TRBJ2-1; 7 bases match TRBD2. Germline loops: CDR1 SGDLS, CDR2 YYNGEE. The J segment lost 6 bases and the V segment lost 1 base, leaving 10 bases of the junction unmatched. The CDR3 loop spans 16 amino acids. The CDR3 DNA reads TGTGCCAGCAGCGTATATGTCGGGACTACTGCCAATGAGCAGTTCTTC. It yields the protein CASSVYVGTTANEQFF.

The V gene is TRBV18, the J gene TRBJ2-2; a possible D gene is TRBD2 (6 bases). The V and J ends lost 6 bases and 8 bases respectively, with 13 bases between them. The germline gives CDR1 KGHSH, CDR2 LQKENI. There are 13 residues in the CDR3. CDR3 protein: CASSSGLSGELFF. In DNA form, the CDR3 reads TGTGCCAGCTCGTCGGGACTTAGTGGGGAGCTGTTTTTT.

The CDR3 region has the DNA TGTGCCAGCAGCTTAGTGTCCGGAGGTGGGACTGAAGCTTTCTTT. This gives the protein CASSLVSGGGTEAFF. The V gene is TRBV7-2, the J gene TRBJ1-1; D is unresolved. The CDR3 is 15 residues long. The V gene lost 1 base and the J gene lost 5 bases, with 14 bases spanning the gap. Per germline, CDR1 SGHTA and CDR2 FQGNSA.

This chain joins TRBV10-2 and TRBJ1-5, with TRBD1 as a possible D gene (5 bases). Trimming removed 7 bases at V and 3 bases at J, with 13 bases between. Germline values: CDR1 WSHSY, CDR2 SAAADI. The CDR3 consists of 14 residues. CDR3 coding DNA: TGCGCCAGCACCGTGACAGCCTACAATCAGCCCCAGCATTTT. This translates into CASTVTAYNQPQHF.

The J gene is TRBJ1-2, the V gene TRBV28; 8 nucleotides line up with TRBD1. The germline V gene has CDR1 MDHEN and CDR2 SYDVKM. CDR3 length: 13 amino acids. V was clipped by 4 bases and J by 6 bases; unmatched bases: 4. Here the CDR3 DNA reads TGTGCCAGCAGTTCCCCAGGGGGCGATGGCTACACCTTC. It yields the protein CASSSPGGDGYTF.

The genes are TRBV6-1 and TRBJ2-3; D is undetermined. Germline assignment: CDR1 MNHNS and CDR2 SASEGT. The CDR3 extends over 13 amino acids. V dropped 3 bases and J dropped 6 bases, with 10 bases sitting between them. The CDR3 is CASSDNNGDTQYF. The CDR3 DNA reads TGTGCCAGCAGTGACAACAATGGGGATACGCAGTATTTT.

This chain links TRBV7-9 with TRBJ1-3, with TRBD1 as a possible D gene (5 bases). Trimming took 5 bases from V and 0 from J, leaving 11 bases between them. The germline CDR1 and CDR2 sequences are SEHNR and FQNEAQ (reference sequence). This CDR3 contains 15 residues. For the CDR3, the DNA is TGTGCCAGCAGCCCGGACAAGCGCTCTGGAAACACCATATATTTT. It translates to CASSPDKRSGNTIYF.

V is TRBV5-1 and J is TRBJ1-2; D not certain. Per the germline V gene, CDR1 is SGHRS and CDR2 is YFSETQ. Between the trimmed V and J ends, which lost 2 bases and 2 bases, there was a span of 10 bases. The CDR3 is 14 amino acids. CDR3 nucleotide sequence: TGCGCCAGCAGCTTTTTCGATCGGAACTATGGCTACACCTTC. Translation: CASSFFDRNYGYTF.

As regards this clone: The same CDR3 arises from other DNA sequences in this sample as well. The chain joins TRBV2 to TRBJ2-7; D is undetermined. The germline V gene has CDR1 SNHLY and CDR2 FYNNEI. With 4 bases removed from V and 3 bases from J, the gap between germline ends came to 7 bases. This CDR3 region has 12 residues. The CDR3 DNA sequence: TGTGCCAGCAGTGCGGCCGGCTACGAGCAGTACTTC. It encodes CASSAAGYEQYF.

The genes are TRBV28 and TRBJ2-1; 11 positions match TRBD2. Germline V gives CDR1 MDHEN, CDR2 SYDVKM. The CDR3 covers 16 residues. V gave up 6 bases and J gave up 9 bases; unmatched junction bases: 13. DNA of the CDR3: TGTGCCAGCAGCCCACTGACTAGCGGGATAGAGGGTGAGCAGTTCTTC. It specifies CASSPLTSGIEGEQFF.